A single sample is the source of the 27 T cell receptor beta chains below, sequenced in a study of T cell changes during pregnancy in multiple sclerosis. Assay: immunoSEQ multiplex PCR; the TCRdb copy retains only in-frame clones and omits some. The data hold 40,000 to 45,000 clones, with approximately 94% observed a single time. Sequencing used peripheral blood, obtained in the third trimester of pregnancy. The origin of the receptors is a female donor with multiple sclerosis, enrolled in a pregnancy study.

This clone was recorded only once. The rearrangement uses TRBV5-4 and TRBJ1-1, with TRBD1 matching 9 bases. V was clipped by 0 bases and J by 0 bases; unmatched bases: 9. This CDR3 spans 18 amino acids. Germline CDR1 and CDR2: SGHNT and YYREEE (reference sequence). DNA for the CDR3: TGTGCCAGCAGCTTGGACCGGGACAGGGTAAATGTGAACACTGAAGCTTTCTTT. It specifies CASSLDRDRVNVNTEAFF.

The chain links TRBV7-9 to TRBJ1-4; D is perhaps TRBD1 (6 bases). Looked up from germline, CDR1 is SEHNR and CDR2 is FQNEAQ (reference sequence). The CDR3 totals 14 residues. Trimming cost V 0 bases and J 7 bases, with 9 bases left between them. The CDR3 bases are TGTGCCAGCAGCTTAGCGACAGGAACTGAAAAACTGTTTTTT. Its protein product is CASSLATGTEKLFF.

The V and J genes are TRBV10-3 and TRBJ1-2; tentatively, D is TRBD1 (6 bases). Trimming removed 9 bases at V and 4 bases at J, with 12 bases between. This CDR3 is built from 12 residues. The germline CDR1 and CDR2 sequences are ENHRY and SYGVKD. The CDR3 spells CAIGAGVYGYTF. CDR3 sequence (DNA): TGTGCCATAGGAGCAGGGGTCTATGGCTACACCTTC.

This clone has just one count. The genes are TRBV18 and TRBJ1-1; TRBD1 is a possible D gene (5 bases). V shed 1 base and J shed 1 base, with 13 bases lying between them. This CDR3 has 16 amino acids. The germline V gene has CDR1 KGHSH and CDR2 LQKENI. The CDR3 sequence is CASSPRQGLENTEAFF. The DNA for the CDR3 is TGTGCCAGCTCACCACGGCAGGGTTTGGAGAACACTGAAGCTTTCTTT.

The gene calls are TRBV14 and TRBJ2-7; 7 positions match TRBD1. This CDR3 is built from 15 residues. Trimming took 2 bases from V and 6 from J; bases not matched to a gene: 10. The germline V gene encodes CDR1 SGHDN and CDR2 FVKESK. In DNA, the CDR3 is TGTGCCAGCAGCCAACTTTCGACAGGGTACGGCGAGCAGTACTTC. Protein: CASSQLSTGYGEQYF.

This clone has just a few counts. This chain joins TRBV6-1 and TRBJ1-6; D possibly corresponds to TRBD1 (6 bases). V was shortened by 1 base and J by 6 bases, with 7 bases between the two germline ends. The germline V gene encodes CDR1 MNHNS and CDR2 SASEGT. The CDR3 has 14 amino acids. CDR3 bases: TGTGCCAGCAGTGAAGGAGGGGGTAATTCACCCCTCCACTTT. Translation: CASSEGGGNSPLHF.

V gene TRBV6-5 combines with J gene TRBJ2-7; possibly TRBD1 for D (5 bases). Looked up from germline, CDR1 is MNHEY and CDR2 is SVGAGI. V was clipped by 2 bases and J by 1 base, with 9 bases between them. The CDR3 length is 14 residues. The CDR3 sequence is CASSYPGKSYEQYF. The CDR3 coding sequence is TGTGCCAGCAGTTACCCAGGGAAATCCTACGAGCAGTACTTC.

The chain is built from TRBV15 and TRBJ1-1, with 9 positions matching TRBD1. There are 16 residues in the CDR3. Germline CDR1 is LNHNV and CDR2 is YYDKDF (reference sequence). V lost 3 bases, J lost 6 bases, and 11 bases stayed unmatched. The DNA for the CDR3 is TGTGCCACCAGCAGTCCTGGGACAGGGTTTTTGCCTGAAGCTTTCTTT. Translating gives CATSSPGTGFLPEAFF.

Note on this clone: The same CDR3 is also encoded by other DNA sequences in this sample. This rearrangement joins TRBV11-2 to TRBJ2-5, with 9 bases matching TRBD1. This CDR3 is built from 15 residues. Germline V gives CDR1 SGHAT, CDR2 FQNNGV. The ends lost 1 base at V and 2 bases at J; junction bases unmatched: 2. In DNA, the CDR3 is TGTGCCAGCAGCTTAGGGGACAGGGATCAAGAGACCCAGTACTTC. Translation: CASSLGDRDQETQYF.

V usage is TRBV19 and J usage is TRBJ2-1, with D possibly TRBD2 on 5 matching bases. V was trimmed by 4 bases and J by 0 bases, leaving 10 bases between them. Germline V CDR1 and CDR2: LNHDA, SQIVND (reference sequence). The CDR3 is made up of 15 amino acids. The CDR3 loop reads CASSKLESSYNEQFF. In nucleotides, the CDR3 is TGTGCCAGTAGTAAACTAGAGAGCTCCTACAATGAGCAGTTCTTC.

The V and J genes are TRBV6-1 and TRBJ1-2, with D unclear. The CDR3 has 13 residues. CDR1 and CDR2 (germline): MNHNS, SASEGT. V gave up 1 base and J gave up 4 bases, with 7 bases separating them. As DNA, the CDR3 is TGTGCCAGCAGTGAAGACGGGATCTATGGCTACACCTTC. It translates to CASSEDGIYGYTF.

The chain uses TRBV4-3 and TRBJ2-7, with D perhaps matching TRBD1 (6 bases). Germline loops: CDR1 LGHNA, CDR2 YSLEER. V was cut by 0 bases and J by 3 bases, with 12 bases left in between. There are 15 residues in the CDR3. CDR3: CASSQEARGYYEQYF. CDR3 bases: TGCGCCAGCAGCCAAGAGGCCAGGGGATACTACGAGCAGTACTTC.

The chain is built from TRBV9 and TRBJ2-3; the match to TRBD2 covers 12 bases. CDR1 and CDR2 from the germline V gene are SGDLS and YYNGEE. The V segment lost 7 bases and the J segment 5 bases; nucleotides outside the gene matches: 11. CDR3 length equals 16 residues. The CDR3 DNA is TGTGCCAGCGGAAGTACTAGCGGGAGGATCAGAGATACGCAGTATTTT. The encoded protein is CASGSTSGRIRDTQYF.

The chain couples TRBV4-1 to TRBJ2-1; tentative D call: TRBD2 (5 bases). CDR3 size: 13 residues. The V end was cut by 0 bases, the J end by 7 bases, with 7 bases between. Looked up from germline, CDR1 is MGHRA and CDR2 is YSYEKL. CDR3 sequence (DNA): TGCGCCAGCAGCCAAGAACGGGGTAATGAGCAGTTCTTC. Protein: CASSQERGNEQFF.

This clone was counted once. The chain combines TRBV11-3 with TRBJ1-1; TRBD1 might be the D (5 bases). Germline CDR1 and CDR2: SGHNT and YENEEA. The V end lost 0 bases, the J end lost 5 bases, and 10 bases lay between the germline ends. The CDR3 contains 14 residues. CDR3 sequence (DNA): TGTGCCAGCAGCTTAGACAGGGCCGGGACTGAAGCTTTCTTT. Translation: CASSLDRAGTEAFF. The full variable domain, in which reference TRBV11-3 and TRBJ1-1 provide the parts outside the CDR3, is EAGVVQSPRYKIIEKKQPVAFWCNPISGHNTLYWYLQNLGQGPELLIRYENEEAVDDSQLPKDRFSAERLKGVDSTLKIQPAELGDSAVYLCASSLDRAGTEAFFGQGTRLTVV.

Here the CDR3 DNA reads TGTGCCAGCAGTGCTCCAAGCGGGGCCGCCTACAATGAGCAGTTCTTC. The encoded protein is CASSAPSGAAYNEQFF. V is TRBV6-1 and J is TRBJ2-1; 7 bases are a match to TRBD2. Per germline, CDR1 MNHNS and CDR2 SASEGT. This CDR3 comprises 16 residues. Losses at the gene ends were 4 bases for V and 2 bases for J; bases not matched to a gene: 8.

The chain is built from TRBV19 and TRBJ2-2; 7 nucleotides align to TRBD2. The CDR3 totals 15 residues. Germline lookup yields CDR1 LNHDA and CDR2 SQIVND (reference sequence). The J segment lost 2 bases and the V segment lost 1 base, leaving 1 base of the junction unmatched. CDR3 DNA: TGTGCCAGTAGTATAGGGGGACTAAACACCGGGGAGCTGTTTTTT. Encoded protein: CASSIGGLNTGELFF.

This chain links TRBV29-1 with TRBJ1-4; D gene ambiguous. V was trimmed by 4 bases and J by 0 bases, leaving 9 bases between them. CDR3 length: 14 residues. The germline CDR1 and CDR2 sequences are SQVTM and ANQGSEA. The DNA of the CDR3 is TGCAGCGTTGGGAGGAGAGCAACTAATGAAAAACTGTTTTTT. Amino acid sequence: CSVGRRATNEKLFF.

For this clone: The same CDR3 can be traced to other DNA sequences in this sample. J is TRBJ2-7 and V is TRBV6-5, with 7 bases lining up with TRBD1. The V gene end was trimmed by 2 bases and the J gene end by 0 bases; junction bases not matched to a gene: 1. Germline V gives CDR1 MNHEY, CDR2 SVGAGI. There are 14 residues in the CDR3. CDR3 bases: TGTGCCAGCAGTTACGGACAGGCCTCCTACGAGCAGTACTTC. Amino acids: CASSYGQASYEQYF.

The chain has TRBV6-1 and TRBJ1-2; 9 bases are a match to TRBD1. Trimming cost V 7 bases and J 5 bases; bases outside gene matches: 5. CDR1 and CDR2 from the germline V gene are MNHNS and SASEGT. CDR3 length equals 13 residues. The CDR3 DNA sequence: TGTGCCAGCAATAGGGACAGGGTTTATGGCTACACCTTC. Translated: CASNRDRVYGYTF.

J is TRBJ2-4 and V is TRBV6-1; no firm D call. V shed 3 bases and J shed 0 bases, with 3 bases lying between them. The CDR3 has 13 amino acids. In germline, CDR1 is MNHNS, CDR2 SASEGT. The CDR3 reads CASSDLAKNIQYF. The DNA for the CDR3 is TGTGCCAGCAGTGACCTAGCCAAAAACATTCAGTACTTC.

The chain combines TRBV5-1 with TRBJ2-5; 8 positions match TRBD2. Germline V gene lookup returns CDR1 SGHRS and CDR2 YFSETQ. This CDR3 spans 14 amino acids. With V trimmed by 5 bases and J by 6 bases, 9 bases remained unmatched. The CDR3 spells CASRDGRAHQTQYF. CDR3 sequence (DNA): TGCGCCAGCAGGGACGGGAGGGCCCATCAGACCCAGTACTTC.

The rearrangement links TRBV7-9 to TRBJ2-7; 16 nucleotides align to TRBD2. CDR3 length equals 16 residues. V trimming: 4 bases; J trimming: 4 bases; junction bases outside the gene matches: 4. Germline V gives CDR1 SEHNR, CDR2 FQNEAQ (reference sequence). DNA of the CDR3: TGTGCCAGCAGCTGGGGACTAGCGGGGGGGTGGTACGAGCAGTACTTC. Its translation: CASSWGLAGGWYEQYF.

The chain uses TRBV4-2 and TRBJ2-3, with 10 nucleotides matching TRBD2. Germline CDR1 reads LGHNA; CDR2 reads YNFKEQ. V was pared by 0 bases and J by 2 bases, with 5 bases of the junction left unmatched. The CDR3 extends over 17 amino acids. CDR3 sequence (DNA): TGTGCCAGCAGCCAAGAAAAACTAGCGGGGTACACAGATACGCAGTATTTT. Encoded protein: CASSQEKLAGYTDTQYF.

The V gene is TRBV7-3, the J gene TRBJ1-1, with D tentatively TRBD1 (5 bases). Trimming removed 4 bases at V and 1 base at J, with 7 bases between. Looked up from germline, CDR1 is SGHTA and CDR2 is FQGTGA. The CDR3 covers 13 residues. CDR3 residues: CASSSQGNTEAFF. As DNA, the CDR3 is TGTGCCAGCAGCTCCCAGGGGAACACTGAAGCTTTCTTT.

The CDR3: CASGLVQSGVFF. Here the CDR3 DNA reads TGTGCTAGTGGTTTGGTACAGTCCGGGGTTTTCTTT. The chain couples TRBV12-5 to TRBJ1-1; D not certain. The V end was cut by 0 bases, the J end by 13 bases, with 12 bases between. This CDR3 has 12 residues. CDR1 is LGHNT, CDR2 FRNRAP, per germline. The variable domain in full, with the rest retrieved from reference TRBV12-5 and TRBJ1-1, is DARVTQTPRHKVTEMGQEVTMRCQPILGHNTVFWYRQTMMQGLELLAYFRNRAPLDDSGMPKDRFSAEMPDATLATLKIQPSEPRDSAVYFCASGLVQSGVFFGQGTRLTVV.

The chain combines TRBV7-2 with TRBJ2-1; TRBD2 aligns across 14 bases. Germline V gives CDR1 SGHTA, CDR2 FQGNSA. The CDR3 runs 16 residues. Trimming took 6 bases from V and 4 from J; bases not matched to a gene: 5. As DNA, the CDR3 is TGTGCCAGCAGTCGACGGACTAGCGGGGGGTACAATGAGCAGTTCTTC. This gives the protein CASSRRTSGGYNEQFF.